A selection of T cell receptor beta chains follows, all from one sample in a study of sequential checkpoint blockade in melanoma. Profiled with immunoSEQ multiplex PCR; TCRdb holds only in-frame clones, not every one. The sample carries some 970 clones, approximately 22% recorded once. Sequenced here: tumor tissue (inferred from file names), sampled from a patient given nivolumab and ipilimumab in sequence. The receptors stem from a human donor with melanoma. CDR3s leave out the opening cysteine and the closing phenylalanine or tryptophan. The order of the fields is CDR3 protein, J gene, V gene.

cdr3_aa: ASSFSGGNNQPQH; j_call: TRBJ1-5; v_call: TRBV5-1
cdr3_aa: PGSPERSEQSRANVLT; j_call: TRBJ2-6; v_call: TRBV22-1
cdr3_aa: ASKLAGTFHEQF; j_call: TRBJ2-1; v_call: TRBV28
cdr3_aa: ASSTGGRMNTEAF; j_call: TRBJ1-1; v_call: TRBV18
cdr3_aa: ATSRDLGSSGETQY; j_call: TRBJ2-5; v_call: TRBV15
cdr3_aa: AWSVKGPEAF; j_call: TRBJ1-1; v_call: TRBV30
cdr3_aa: ASGRGSRYGYT; j_call: TRBJ1-2; v_call: TRBV12-5
cdr3_aa: ASSIAGFTDTQY; j_call: TRBJ2-3; v_call: TRBV19
cdr3_aa: ASSQQQGSYGYT; j_call: TRBJ1-2; v_call: TRBV4-1
cdr3_aa: ASSSLDRGRGYT; j_call: TRBJ1-2; v_call: TRBV6-8
cdr3_aa: ASRDSSEKETQY; j_call: TRBJ2-5; v_call: TRBV5-1
cdr3_aa: ASRDRGSSYEQY; j_call: TRBJ2-7; v_call: TRBV19
cdr3_aa: ASSTGQGQDTGELF; j_call: TRBJ2-2; v_call: TRBV18
cdr3_aa: ASTGWKTAFGSPLH; j_call: TRBJ1-6; v_call: TRBV2
cdr3_aa: ASSGGSSYNEQF; j_call: TRBJ2-1; v_call: TRBV18
cdr3_aa: ASSLDRGSFEERTNEQF; j_call: TRBJ2-1; v_call: TRBV11-3
cdr3_aa: ASSQDRLTGYYT; j_call: TRBJ1-2; v_call: TRBV4-1
cdr3_aa: ASSPAEANTGELF; j_call: TRBJ2-2; v_call: TRBV19
cdr3_aa: ASSLDPGGRETQY; j_call: TRBJ2-5; v_call: TRBV5-1
cdr3_aa: ASSLPGTGGNEQF; j_call: TRBJ2-1; v_call: TRBV11-3
cdr3_aa: ASSLQRSNTEAF; j_call: TRBJ1-1; v_call: TRBV14
cdr3_aa: ASRRSGQGNYGYT; j_call: TRBJ1-2; v_call: TRBV28
cdr3_aa: ASSTFGETQY; j_call: TRBJ2-5; v_call: TRBV19
cdr3_aa: ASSSKELGSNYGYT; j_call: TRBJ1-2; v_call: TRBV18
cdr3_aa: ASSLWVGEETQY; j_call: TRBJ2-5; v_call: TRBV11-3
cdr3_aa: ATSRGGQGGFGYT; j_call: TRBJ1-2; v_call: TRBV15
cdr3_aa: ASSPDTTGDHT; j_call: TRBJ1-2; v_call: TRBV18
cdr3_aa: ASRNRGGGEKLF; j_call: TRBJ1-4; v_call: TRBV19
cdr3_aa: ASSIGPFYATNEKLF; j_call: TRBJ1-4; v_call: TRBV5-1
cdr3_aa: ASSPTFQGEWGYT; j_call: TRBJ1-2; v_call: TRBV18
cdr3_aa: ASSTGSAGSPLH; j_call: TRBJ1-6; v_call: TRBV19
cdr3_aa: ASSVEDRGIYGYT; j_call: TRBJ1-2; v_call: TRBV9
cdr3_aa: ASSFGTGGIDEQF; j_call: TRBJ2-1; v_call: TRBV11-1
cdr3_aa: ASSQGGREDYGYT; j_call: TRBJ1-2; v_call: TRBV23-1
cdr3_aa: ASSISDRDEQF; j_call: TRBJ2-1; v_call: TRBV19
cdr3_aa: ASGSLGQGGNTQY; j_call: TRBJ2-3; v_call: TRBV27
cdr3_aa: ASSLYKGGRHYGYT; j_call: TRBJ1-2; v_call: TRBV11-3
cdr3_aa: ASSAHPEGGLNEQF; j_call: TRBJ2-1; v_call: TRBV6-8
cdr3_aa: ASTPPSTDTQY; j_call: TRBJ2-3; v_call: TRBV6-8
cdr3_aa: ASSPRAGTGNTGELF; j_call: TRBJ2-2; v_call: TRBV6-8
cdr3_aa: ASSLGGTYGYT; j_call: TRBJ1-2; v_call: TRBV28
cdr3_aa: ASGNSRRNEKLF; j_call: TRBJ1-4; v_call: TRBV28
cdr3_aa: ASSSPGQGAYGYT; j_call: TRBJ1-2; v_call: TRBV11-3
cdr3_aa: ASSSSNDYGYT; j_call: TRBJ1-2; v_call: TRBV6-8
cdr3_aa: ASSQVEGEPYGYT; j_call: TRBJ1-2; v_call: TRBV4-1
cdr3_aa: ASSWVHRGHTDTQY; j_call: TRBJ2-3; v_call: TRBV6-8
cdr3_aa: ASGGQGVLETQY; j_call: TRBJ2-5; v_call: TRBV6-8
cdr3_aa: ATSRDLGRYNEQF; j_call: TRBJ2-1; v_call: TRBV15
cdr3_aa: ASSLDAGSGDHYGYT; j_call: TRBJ1-2; v_call: TRBV11-3
cdr3_aa: ASSLVGGEETQY; j_call: TRBJ2-5; v_call: TRBV5-1
cdr3_aa: ASSLIGGSTNIEQY; j_call: TRBJ2-7; v_call: TRBV28
cdr3_aa: ASSLDLGGNTEAF; j_call: TRBJ1-1; v_call: TRBV11-3
cdr3_aa: ASSKQNNEQF; j_call: TRBJ2-1; v_call: TRBV19
cdr3_aa: ASSQDGLRTDTQY; j_call: TRBJ2-3; v_call: TRBV4-1